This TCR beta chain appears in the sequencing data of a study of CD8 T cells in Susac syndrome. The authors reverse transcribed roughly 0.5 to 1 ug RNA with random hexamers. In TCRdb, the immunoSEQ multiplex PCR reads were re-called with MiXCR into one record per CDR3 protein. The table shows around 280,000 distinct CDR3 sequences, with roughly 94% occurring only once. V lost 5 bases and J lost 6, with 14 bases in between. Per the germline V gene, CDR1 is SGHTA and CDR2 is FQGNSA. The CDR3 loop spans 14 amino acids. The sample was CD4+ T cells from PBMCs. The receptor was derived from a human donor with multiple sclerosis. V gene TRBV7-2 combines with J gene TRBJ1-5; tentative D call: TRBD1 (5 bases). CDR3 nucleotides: TGTGCCAGCAGCCCAGAGGGGTTTGTTCAGCCCCAGCATTTT. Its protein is CASSPEGFVQPQHF.